The 32 T cell receptor beta chains given below trace back to one sample, sequenced in a study of blood T cell repertoires in COVID-19. Sequencing used immunoSEQ multiplex PCR; TCRdb keeps in-frame clones, though not all of them. Of roughly 150,000 clones listed, about 80% are singletons. Source material: peripheral blood. These receptors were collected from an older man with active or convalescent COVID-19.

This clone occurred once. V and J are TRBV7-9 and TRBJ2-7, with 10 bases aligning to TRBD2. J lost 5 bases, V lost 8 bases, and 12 bases had no gene match. CDR3 length equals 15 residues. Germline CDR1 SEHNR, CDR2 FQNEAQ (reference sequence). DNA of the CDR3: TGTGCCAGCTCCCCCCCCGGGACTAGCGCCGACGAGCAGTACTTC. This gives the protein CASSPPGTSADEQYF.

V usage is TRBV10-3 and J usage is TRBJ1-6; TRBD1 aligns across 7 bases. Germline loops: CDR1 ENHRY, CDR2 SYGVKD. Trimming took 5 bases from V and 13 from J; bases not matched to a gene: 11. The length of the CDR3 is 14 residues. CDR3 sequence (DNA): TGTGCCATCAGTACCGGGACAGTGACCTCTCCCCTCCACTTT. It codes for CAISTGTVTSPLHF.

The chain is built from TRBV7-2 and TRBJ1-2; D might be TRBD1 (5 bases). This CDR3 comprises 13 residues. The germline V and J ends were trimmed by 4 bases and 7 bases, with 13 bases remaining between them. The germline V gene has CDR1 SGHTA and CDR2 FQGNSA. The CDR3 reads CASSSTVRRGYTF. CDR3 coding DNA: TGTGCCAGCAGCTCGACAGTCAGACGTGGCTACACCTTC.

This clone was seen only a few times. This chain links TRBV5-1 with TRBJ2-5, with 11 bases aligning to TRBD2. Germline CDR1 is SGHRS and CDR2 is YFSETQ. The CDR3 has 14 residues. J was trimmed by 3 bases and V by 4 bases; bases with no gene match: 2. DNA of the CDR3: TGCGCCAGCAGCCGGGGACTAGCGGAAGAGACCCAGTACTTC. Translation gives CASSRGLAEETQYF.

V is TRBV7-2 and J is TRBJ2-7; 8 positions match TRBD2. From germline, CDR1 is SGHTA and CDR2 FQGNSA. Trimming removed 5 bases from V and 7 bases from J; junction bases left unmatched: 10. The CDR3 totals 14 residues. For the CDR3, the DNA is TGTGCCAGCAGCGTTAGCGGGGCCGGGAGGGAGCAGTACTTC. Amino acid sequence: CASSVSGAGREQYF. The full variable domain, in which reference TRBV7-2 and TRBJ2-7 provide the parts outside the CDR3, is GAGVSQSPSNKVTEKGKDVELRCDPISGHTALYWYRQSLGQGLEFLIYFQGNSAPDKSGLPSDRFSAERTGGSVSTLTIQRTQQEDSAVYLCASSVSGAGREQYFGPGTRLTVT.

The chain is built from TRBV5-4 and TRBJ2-2, with D uncertain. The CDR3 totals 12 residues. The V end lost 4 bases, the J end lost 6 bases, and 7 bases lay between the germline ends. Germline CDR1 SGHNT, CDR2 YYREEE (reference sequence). The CDR3, as DNA: TGTGCCAGCAGCCAGTCCCCCGGGGAGCTGTTTTTT. Amino acid sequence: CASSQSPGELFF.

The chain has TRBV27 and TRBJ2-1; 11 positions agree with TRBD2. Trimming at V came to 6 bases and at J to 2 bases, leaving 3 bases not matched to a gene. Per germline, CDR1 MNHEY and CDR2 SMNVEV (reference sequence). This CDR3 has 15 residues. This CDR3 reads CASSPGLAAYNEQFF. CDR3 sequence (DNA): TGTGCCAGCAGCCCGGGACTAGCGGCCTACAATGAGCAGTTCTTC.

The V and J genes are TRBV6-4 and TRBJ2-1; 8 nucleotides align to TRBD1. V lost 5 bases, J lost 8 bases, and 14 bases stayed unmatched. The V gene's germline CDR1 is MRHNA and CDR2 SNTAGT. The CDR3 runs to 16 residues. The CDR3 here is CASSSGGTGKWYEQFF. The DNA for the CDR3 is TGTGCCAGCAGTTCGGGCGGGACAGGAAAGTGGTATGAGCAGTTCTTC.

The V gene is TRBV5-4, the J gene TRBJ2-2; 7 bases fit TRBD1. Unmatched junction bases numbered 12, after V lost 6 bases and J lost 4 bases. Germline CDR1 SGHNT, CDR2 YYREEE (reference sequence). CDR3 length: 16 amino acids. CDR3 sequence (DNA): TGTGCCAGCACCAACCAAAAAAGGACAGGCACCGGGGAGCTGTTTTTT. Translating gives CASTNQKRTGTGELFF.

The gene calls are TRBV7-3 and TRBJ2-6, with D hard to call. Germline V gene sequence: CDR1 SGHTA, CDR2 FQGTGA. Between the trimmed V and J ends, which lost 4 bases and 0 bases, there was a span of 7 bases. The CDR3 contains 15 residues. The CDR3 sequence: CASSSTGSGANVLTF. As DNA, the CDR3 is TGTGCCAGCAGCTCGACTGGCTCTGGGGCCAACGTCCTGACTTTC.

V and J are TRBV5-5 and TRBJ2-1; D unclear. This CDR3 spans 11 amino acids. V shed 2 bases and J shed 7 bases, with 4 bases lying between them. Germline lookup yields CDR1 SGHKS and CDR2 YYEKEE (reference sequence). The CDR3 sequence is CASSFRNEQFF. The DNA of the CDR3 is TGTGCCAGCAGCTTTCGGAATGAGCAGTTCTTC.

This chain links TRBV28 with TRBJ1-6; no clear D gene. This CDR3 has 14 residues. The germline V gene encodes CDR1 MDHEN and CDR2 SYDVKM. Trimming shortened V by 0 bases and J by 9 bases, and 9 bases separated the two germline ends. The CDR3 loop is CASSLWTRGSPLHF. CDR3 sequence (DNA): TGTGCCAGCAGTTTATGGACTCGAGGTTCACCCCTCCACTTT.

The table lists this clone with a few counts. The CDR3 DNA is TGTGCCAGTAGGGGACAGGGCTACAATCAGCCCCAGCATTTT. As protein: CASRGQGYNQPQHF. The rearrangement links TRBV19 to TRBJ1-5; 9 bases map to TRBD1. The CDR3 runs 14 residues. Germline V gene lookup returns CDR1 LNHDA and CDR2 SQIVND (reference sequence). Trimming cost V 6 bases and J 3 bases; bases outside gene matches: 3.

V usage is TRBV6-2 or TRBV6-3 and J usage is TRBJ2-1; 11 positions agree with TRBD2. CDR1 is MNHEY, CDR2 SVGEGT, per germline. V was clipped by 6 bases and J by 8 bases; unmatched bases: 15. This CDR3 is 17 amino acids long. The CDR3 region is CASSPQGVAGGPDEQFF. The CDR3 DNA is TGTGCCAGCAGCCCCCAGGGGGTAGCGGGAGGGCCCGATGAGCAGTTCTTC.

V gene TRBV7-2 combines with J gene TRBJ1-2, with a tentative D call TRBD1 (6 bases). V was clipped by 1 base and J by 10 bases, with 10 bases between them. Germline values: CDR1 SGHTA, CDR2 FQGNSA. This CDR3 region has 12 residues. The CDR3 sequence: CASSLVDSLYTF. CDR3 DNA: TGTGCCAGCAGCTTAGTGGACAGCCTCTACACCTTC.

In nucleotides, the CDR3 is TGTGCCTGGAGTCCTAGACCCCCTACTGAAGCTTTCTTT. Protein product: CAWSPRPPTEAFF. This chain links TRBV30 with TRBJ1-1; no clear D. With 2 bases removed from V and 5 bases from J, the gap between germline ends came to 12 bases. This CDR3 has 13 amino acids. The germline V gene encodes CDR1 GTSNPN and CDR2 SVGIG (reference sequence).

The rearrangement links TRBV24-1 to TRBJ1-2; a possible D gene is TRBD1 (5 bases). In germline, CDR1 is KGHDR, CDR2 SFDVKD. CDR3 size: 12 residues. V lost 6 bases, J lost 6 bases, and 10 bases lay in between. CDR3 amino acids: CATSQDIDGYTF. The CDR3 DNA follows: TGTGCCACCAGTCAGGACATCGATGGCTACACCTTC.

V gene TRBV14 combines with J gene TRBJ2-7, with TRBD1 matching 10 bases. The J segment lost 2 bases and the V segment lost 4 bases, leaving 5 bases of the junction unmatched. The V gene's germline CDR1 is SGHDN and CDR2 FVKESK. This CDR3 is 15 amino acids long. The CDR3: CASSPQGTGAYEQYF. The CDR3 DNA sequence: TGTGCCAGCAGCCCCCAGGGGACAGGGGCCTACGAGCAGTACTTC.

This clone has a single count. The genes are TRBV5-1 and TRBJ1-2, with D possibly TRBD1 on 6 matching bases. The V end was cut by 0 bases, the J end by 5 bases, with 17 bases between. Germline V gene data show CDR1 as SGHRS and CDR2 as YFSETQ. This CDR3 spans 16 amino acids. CDR3 bases: TGCGCCAGCAGCTTGGGGGGACATCTCAAATCGTATGGCTACACCTTC. The encoded protein is CASSLGGHLKSYGYTF.

This CDR3 is CASIGDRENYQPQHF. DNA of the CDR3: TGTGCCAGCATAGGGGACAGGGAAAATTATCAGCCCCAGCATTTT. V and J are TRBV28 and TRBJ1-5, with TRBD1 matching 9 bases. Trimming took 7 bases from V and 5 from J; bases not matched to a gene: 9. The CDR3 loop spans 15 amino acids. CDR1 and CDR2 (germline): MDHEN, SYDVKM.

This clone was seen a single time. V and J are TRBV28 and TRBJ1-1; unclear D gene. Trimming took 4 bases from V and 5 from J, leaving 5 bases between them. The CDR3 extends over 11 amino acids. In germline, CDR1 is MDHEN, CDR2 SYDVKM. CDR3 region: CASSSRTEAFF. CDR3 sequence (DNA): TGTGCCAGCAGTTCTCGTACTGAAGCTTTCTTT. Supplemented by reference TRBV28 and TRBJ1-1, the full variable domain reads DVKVTQSSRYLVKRTGEKVFLECVQDMDHENMFWYRQDPGLGLRLIYFSYDVKMKEKGDIPEGYSVSREKKERFSLILESASTNQTSMYLCASSSRTEAFFGQGTRLTVV.

This sequence joins TRBV11-2 and TRBJ1-2, with D perhaps matching TRBD1 (6 bases). Germline CDR1 is SGHAT and CDR2 is FQNNGV. Between the trimmed V and J ends, which lost 4 bases and 7 bases, there was a span of 19 bases. The CDR3 spans 15 residues. The CDR3 is CASSSGGRAGSGYTF. The CDR3 coding sequence is TGTGCCAGCAGCTCGGGGGGCAGGGCGGGGTCTGGCTACACCTTC. Based on the CDR3 plus reference TRBV11-2 and TRBJ1-2, the full variable domain is EAGVAQSPRYKIIEKRQSVAFWCNPISGHATLYWYQQILGQGPKLLIQFQNNGVVDDSQLPKDRFSAERLKGVDSTLKIQPAKLEDSAVYLCASSSGGRAGSGYTFGSGTRLTVV.

The chain joins TRBV28 to TRBJ2-7, with TRBD2 matching 8 bases. The CDR3 consists of 14 residues. The germline V gene has CDR1 MDHEN and CDR2 SYDVKM. After removal of 4 bases from V and 6 bases from J, the junction contained 8 bases not matched to a gene. CDR3 region: CASSSPSGGAEQYF. CDR3 DNA: TGTGCCAGCAGTTCCCCCTCGGGGGGGGCCGAGCAGTACTTC.

J is TRBJ1-2 and V is TRBV27; 12 positions match TRBD1. Germline V gene data show CDR1 as MNHEY and CDR2 as SMNVEV (reference sequence). Unmatched junction bases numbered 16, after V lost 5 bases and J lost 6 bases. The CDR3 runs 18 residues. DNA of the CDR3: TGTGCCAGCAGTAACTACCCCGGGACAGGGGGCTCTCTCCATGGCTACACCTTC. It encodes CASSNYPGTGGSLHGYTF.

V is TRBV20-1 and J is TRBJ1-2, with unresolved D. CDR3 length: 11 residues. V lost 1 base and J 8 bases, leaving 8 bases between the germline ends. The germline V gene has CDR1 DFQATT and CDR2 SNEGSKA (reference sequence). CDR3 sequence reads: CSARAPEGYTF. The CDR3 nucleotides read TGCAGTGCTAGAGCCCCCGAGGGCTACACCTTC.

The rearrangement links TRBV7-2 to TRBJ2-7, with TRBD2 matching 8 bases. V dropped 3 bases and J dropped 2; count of bases not matched to a gene: 6. From germline, CDR1 is SGHTA and CDR2 FQGNSA. There are 15 residues in the CDR3. The CDR3 sequence: CASSLGGLVAYEQYF. For the CDR3, the DNA is TGTGCCAGCAGCTTGGGGGGACTAGTCGCCTACGAGCAGTACTTC.

The chain couples TRBV24-1 to TRBJ2-2, with 14 bases lining up with TRBD2. J was trimmed by 5 bases and V by 3 bases; bases with no gene match: 7. CDR1 and CDR2 (germline): KGHDR, SFDVKD. The CDR3 contains 18 residues. CDR3 bases: TGTGCCACCAGTGATACGACTAGCGGGAGGGCCCAGACCGGGGAGCTGTTTTTT. It specifies CATSDTTSGRAQTGELFF.

This clone came up once. This rearrangement joins TRBV4-3 to TRBJ2-1, with 13 bases that match TRBD2. The V gene's germline CDR1 is LGHNA and CDR2 YSLEER. The CDR3 sequence is 15 residues long. Unmatched junction bases numbered 5, after V lost 4 bases and J lost 8 bases. CDR3 sequence: CASSRRTSGSDEQFF. CDR3 nucleotides: TGCGCCAGCAGCCGACGGACTAGCGGGAGCGATGAGCAGTTCTTC.

The sample holds one count of this clone. The rearrangement links TRBV28 to TRBJ1-2; D not certain. Trimming took off 2 bases at V and 3 bases at J, with 10 bases between the two ends. Germline V CDR1 and CDR2: MDHEN, SYDVKM. The CDR3 is made up of 14 amino acids. This chain's CDR3 is CASSLMHTYYGYTF. CDR3 bases: TGTGCCAGCAGTTTAATGCATACTTACTATGGCTACACCTTC.

This chain connects TRBV2 to TRBJ2-7; maybe TRBD2 (5 bases). The V gene's germline CDR1 is SNHLY and CDR2 FYNNEI. This CDR3 spans 14 amino acids. Trimming stripped 2 bases from V and 3 bases from J, with 11 bases between. CDR3 bases: TGTGCCAGCAGTGAACTAGGCGGAGGCTACGAGCAGTACTTC. This gives the protein CASSELGGGYEQYF.

The gene calls are TRBV7-2 and TRBJ1-2; 12 positions match TRBD1. V lost 5 bases and J lost 0; bases outside the gene matches: 10. The CDR3 is 18 residues long. CDR1 is SGHTA, CDR2 FQGNSA, per germline. CDR3 sequence: CASSAFPGQGAANYGYTF. CDR3 in DNA: TGTGCCAGCAGCGCCTTCCCGGGACAGGGGGCCGCTAACTATGGCTACACCTTC. Full variable domain (rest looked up from reference TRBV7-2 and TRBJ1-2): GAGVSQSPSNKVTEKGKDVELRCDPISGHTALYWYRQSLGQGLEFLIYFQGNSAPDKSGLPSDRFSAERTGGSVSTLTIQRTQQEDSAVYLCASSAFPGQGAANYGYTFGSGTRLTVV.

The V call is TRBV18, the J call TRBJ1-2, with 9 bases identical to TRBD1. V dropped 2 bases and J dropped 6; count of bases not matched to a gene: 4. The length of the CDR3 is 14 residues. Germline CDR1 is KGHSH and CDR2 is LQKENI. The CDR3 DNA follows: TGTGCCAGCTCACCATGGACAGGGGAAGATGGCTACACCTTC. Translated, it gives CASSPWTGEDGYTF.